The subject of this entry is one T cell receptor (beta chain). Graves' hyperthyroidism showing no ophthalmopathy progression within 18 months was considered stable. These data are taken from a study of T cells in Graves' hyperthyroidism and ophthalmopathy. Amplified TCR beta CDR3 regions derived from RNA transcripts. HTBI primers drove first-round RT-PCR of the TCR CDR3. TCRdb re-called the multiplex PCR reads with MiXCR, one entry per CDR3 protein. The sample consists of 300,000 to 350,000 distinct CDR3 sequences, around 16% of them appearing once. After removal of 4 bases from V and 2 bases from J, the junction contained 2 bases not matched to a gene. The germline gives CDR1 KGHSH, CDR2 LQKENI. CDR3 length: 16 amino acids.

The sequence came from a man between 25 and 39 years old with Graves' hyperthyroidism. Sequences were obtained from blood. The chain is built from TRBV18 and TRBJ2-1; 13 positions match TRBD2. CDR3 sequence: CASSQGTSGTYNEQFF. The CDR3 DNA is TGTGCCAGCTCACAAGGGACTAGCGGGACCTACAATGAGCAGTTCTTC.